This TCR beta chain came from a study of blood T cell repertoires in COVID-19. Study as a whole: Collection of acute and convalescent COVID-19 samples took place in the United States, Italy and Spain.

Categorization into cohorts depended on clinical history that participants reported. Original processing notes: Amplification of reference gene primers provided the estimated nucleated cell counts. Sequencing was performed with immunoSEQ multiplex PCR; in TCRdb, only in-frame clones are kept and a portion is missing. That table supplies the V and J calls and clone size; D and trimming were determined from the DNA. Of 270,000 or so clones in the sample, approximately 90% were seen once. Germline assignment: CDR1 LNHDA and CDR2 SQIVND (reference sequence). V shed 8 bases and J 6 bases; nucleotides not matched to a gene: 7. This CDR3 has 14 residues.

The specimen was PBMCs or T cells enriched from blood (not recorded which). This receptor was taken from a man between 40 and 49 years old who had been exposed to COVID-19. The J gene is TRBJ2-2, the V gene TRBV19; 9 bases are a match to TRBD1. CDR3 in amino acids: CASEWDRAAGELFF. CDR3 sequence (DNA): TGTGCCAGTGAGTGGGACAGGGCGGCCGGGGAGCTGTTTTTT.